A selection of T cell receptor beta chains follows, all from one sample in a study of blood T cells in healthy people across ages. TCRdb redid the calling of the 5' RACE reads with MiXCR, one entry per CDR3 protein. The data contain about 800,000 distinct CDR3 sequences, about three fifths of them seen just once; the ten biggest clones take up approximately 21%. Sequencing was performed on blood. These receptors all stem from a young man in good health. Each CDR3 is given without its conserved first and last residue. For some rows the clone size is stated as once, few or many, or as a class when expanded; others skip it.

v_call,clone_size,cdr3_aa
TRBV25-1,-,ASSGADEQY
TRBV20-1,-,SARDSLRDEQF
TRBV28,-,ASSTPGQIFSGANVLT
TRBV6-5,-,ASRDSFSYEQY
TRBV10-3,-,AISDPGSNSPLH
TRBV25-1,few,ASRSGSGQETQY
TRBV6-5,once,ASSYTTGGFYEQY
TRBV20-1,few,SAQALGYAGDTQY
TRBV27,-,ASMGLFFDTQY
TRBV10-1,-,ASSDRAELPY
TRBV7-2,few,ASSPSGGYLGGEQY
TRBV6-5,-,ASSYSFRRETQY
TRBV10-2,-,ASSDLGTRNSPLH
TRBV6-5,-,ASRSPDGYT
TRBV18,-,ASSPPRAGQETQY
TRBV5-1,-,ASRTGTTGNGQF
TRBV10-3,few,AIGKDRGYEQY
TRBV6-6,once,ASKHTGEEAF
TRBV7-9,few,ASSYASYSHYGYT
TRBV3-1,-,ASTRAGQETQY
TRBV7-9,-,ASSLVLTDPRQETQY
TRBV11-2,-,ASSFTGLEGLIYEQY
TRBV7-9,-,ASSLAGISNQPQH
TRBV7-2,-,ASSLRELADTQY
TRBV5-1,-,ASSLGAQNTEAF
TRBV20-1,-,SARKTGEEPQH
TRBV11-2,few,ASSRYQGSGGTQY
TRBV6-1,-,ASSPERQVFSYT
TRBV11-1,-,ASSRGGHGELF
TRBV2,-,ASSGTSRIYEQY
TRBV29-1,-,SVAPPGLGTDTQY
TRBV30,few,AWSKGRPDTQY
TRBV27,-,ASSLKGPTYEQY
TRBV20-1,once,SAQTENYGYT
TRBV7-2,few,ASSLEARGPRETQY
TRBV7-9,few,ASSRRLDGPEQF
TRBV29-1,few,SAGVLREQY
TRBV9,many,ASSAHQETQY
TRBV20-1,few,SARDRRTGPSNYGYT
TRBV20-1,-,SARAWANVLT
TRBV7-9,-,ASSLIRGEGTEAF
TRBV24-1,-,ATSERTSVYNEQF
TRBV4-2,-,ASSQQENPLYEQY
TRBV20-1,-,SAVDPVTNYGYT
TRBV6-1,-,ASSSTGGEYGYT
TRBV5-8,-,ASSWGTGWDEKLF
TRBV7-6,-,ASSWLAGDGNEQY
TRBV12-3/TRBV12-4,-,ASIKLQGTDTQY
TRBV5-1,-,ASSLDPGQYYGYT
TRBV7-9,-,ASSLFRDYEQY
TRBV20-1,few,SASMDETLVKNIQY
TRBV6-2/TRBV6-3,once,ASSYSQPYNEQF
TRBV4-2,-,ASSQGRSQETQY
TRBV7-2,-,ASSFAGGGRETQY
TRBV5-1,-,ASSTGPGEVFDYGYT
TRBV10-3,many,AISESETQY
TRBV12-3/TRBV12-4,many,ASSPGGPGDTQY
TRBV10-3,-,AIGDGTGTDTQY
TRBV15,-,ATSGVGLAGYNEQF
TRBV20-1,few,SAREIEGTDTQY